This TCR beta chain derives from a study of blood T cell repertoires in COVID-19. Looking at the study overall: Researchers got acute and convalescent COVID-19 samples from the United States, Italy and Spain. In each case, the material was cDNA or gDNA derived from T cells, B-cell-depleted T cells, or PBMCs.

Libraries were prepared by immunoSEQ multiplex PCR; TCRdb keeps only in-frame clonotypes and omits some of them. Counted here are 110,000 to 150,000 clones, about 82% occurring once; the ten biggest clones make up 6.2%. Enrolled through a virtual design, the participants were between about 18 and 100 years of age and came from 24 US areas. Participant reports of clinical history set cohort assignment. The receptor comes from a woman aged 40 to 50 who had recovered from COVID-19. The material sequenced was PBMCs or T cells enriched from blood (not recorded which).

DNA of the CDR3: TGTGCCAGCAGCCCCCTTGGGGGGGGTGGCGAGACCCAGTACTTC. It codes for CASSPLGGGGETQYF. V is TRBV14 and J is TRBJ2-5, with TRBD2 matching over 7 bases. The CDR3 is made up of 15 amino acids. V shed 4 bases, J shed 5 bases, and the junction held 10 bases outside the gene matches. CDR1 is SGHDN, CDR2 FVKESK, per germline.